This entry lists 17 T cell receptor beta chains sequenced from one sample in a study of siplizumab effects on memory and regulatory T cells. Data came from immunoSEQ multiplex PCR; TCRdb stores just in-frame clones and leaves some out. Found here are more than 85,000 clones, 90% to 95% of them singletons; the top ten hold around 0.6%. Sequencing input: Tregs sorted from blood. These receptors all stem from a human donor in good health.

The sample holds many counts of this clone. This chain links TRBV19 with TRBJ1-2; D is unresolved. Germline V CDR1 and CDR2: LNHDA, SQIVND (reference sequence). The CDR3 runs 15 residues. The ends were cut back, 1 base at V and 4 bases at J, with 13 bases in the middle. CDR3 protein: CASSIGSSSFYGYTF. In DNA, the CDR3 is TGTGCCAGTAGTATAGGCAGCTCGTCGTTCTATGGCTACACCTTC.

The V call is TRBV7-9, the J call TRBJ2-7, with D tentatively TRBD2 (5 bases). CDR1 and CDR2 from the germline V gene are SEHNR and FQNEAQ (reference sequence). The CDR3 is 14 amino acids. With 5 bases removed from V and 3 bases from J, the gap between germline ends came to 14 bases. CDR3 coding DNA: TGTGCCAGCAGCGCGTCGGGATTCGACTACGAGCAGTACTTC. Protein: CASSASGFDYEQYF.

V is TRBV5-1 and J is TRBJ1-6; D unresolved. This CDR3 comprises 14 residues. Germline values: CDR1 SGHRS, CDR2 YFSETQ. V lost 5 bases to trimming and J lost 10 bases, with 16 bases between them. In nucleotides, the CDR3 is TGCGCCAGCAGAGGATATGGTGTAGGGTCACCCCTCCACTTT. Protein product: CASRGYGVGSPLHF.

The chain combines TRBV19 with TRBJ1-5; D call uncertain. From germline, CDR1 is LNHDA and CDR2 SQIVND (reference sequence). The CDR3 covers 14 residues. Trimming took 11 bases from V and 3 from J, leaving 17 bases between them. The CDR3 DNA reads TGTGCCTCCGGCGGGCAGAGCGTCAATCAGCCCCAGCATTTT. Translated, it gives CASGGQSVNQPQHF.

The V gene is TRBV5-1, the J gene TRBJ1-1; 9 nucleotides match TRBD1. J was trimmed by 0 bases and V by 3 bases; bases with no gene match: 9. CDR3 size: 17 residues. Germline V CDR1 and CDR2: SGHRS, YFSETQ. The CDR3 protein is CASSWGQGRRMNTEAFF. The DNA of the CDR3 is TGCGCCAGCAGCTGGGGACAGGGACGTCGCATGAACACTGAAGCTTTCTTT.

The J gene is TRBJ2-1, the V gene TRBV18; D ambiguous. This CDR3 contains 14 residues. Deletions cut 1 base from V and 7 bases from J, with 11 bases between. CDR1 and CDR2 (germline): KGHSH, LQKENI. CDR3 region: CASSPQGPPNEQFF. Written as DNA, the CDR3 is TGTGCCAGCTCACCACAGGGTCCACCGAATGAGCAGTTCTTC.

This CDR3 reads CASSDIRGFGNQPQHF. The DNA for the CDR3 is TGTGCCAGCAGTGATATCCGGGGATTCGGCAATCAGCCCCAGCATTTT. The chain has TRBV6-1 and TRBJ1-5; D call uncertain. Germline CDR1 and CDR2: MNHNS and SASEGT. V was pared by 3 bases and J by 2 bases, with 14 bases between. The CDR3 is 16 amino acids.

The genes are TRBV7-8 and TRBJ1-5; D remains ambiguous. Trimming shortened V by 2 bases and J by 2 bases, and 7 bases separated the two germline ends. The CDR3 is 14 amino acids. CDR1 and CDR2 (germline): SGHVS, FQNEAQ. CDR3 sequence: CASSLTGGNQPQHF. CDR3 DNA sequence: TGTGCCAGCAGCTTAACGGGAGGCAATCAGCCCCAGCATTTT. The complete variable domain, with remaining parts taken from reference TRBV7-8 and TRBJ1-5, reads GAGVSQSPRYKVAKRGQDVALRCDPISGHVSLFWYQQALGQGPEFLTYFQNEAQLDKSGLPSDRFFAERPEGSVSTLKIQRTQQEDSAVYLCASSLTGGNQPQHFGDGTRLSIL.

This clone showed up just once. This chain uses TRBV2 with TRBJ2-7, with 9 nucleotides matching TRBD1. From germline, CDR1 is SNHLY and CDR2 FYNNEI. This CDR3 is 17 amino acids long. Germline trimming cut 5 bases from V and 0 bases from J; bases unmatched to any gene: 11. The CDR3, as DNA: TGTGCCAGCAGTCAAACAGGGGGCTACGGCATCTCCTACGAGCAGTACTTC. The encoded protein is CASSQTGGYGISYEQYF.

This clone was seen just once. This chain joins TRBV18 and TRBJ1-1; D perhaps matches TRBD1 (6 bases). The ends were cut back, 2 bases at V and 5 bases at J, with 21 bases in the middle. CDR1 and CDR2 (germline): KGHSH, LQKENI. The CDR3 is 17 amino acids. The CDR3 loop is CASSPYPLGGHQTEAFF. The DNA for the CDR3 is TGTGCCAGCTCACCATATCCGTTAGGGGGGCATCAGACTGAAGCTTTCTTT.

The V call is TRBV5-6, the J call TRBJ2-1; D may be TRBD1 (5 bases). The CDR3 contains 15 residues. Germline assignment: CDR1 SGHDT and CDR2 YYEEEE. V was clipped by 2 bases and J by 6 bases, with 15 bases between them. This CDR3 reads CASSFSGYFVNEQFF. CDR3 DNA sequence: TGTGCCAGCAGCTTTTCAGGGTACTTTGTCAATGAGCAGTTCTTC.

The rearrangement uses TRBV5-1 and TRBJ1-2; D gene uncertain. Germline CDR1 and CDR2: SGHRS and YFSETQ. CDR3 length: 13 residues. V was shortened by 0 bases and J by 5 bases, with 8 bases between the two germline ends. The DNA for the CDR3 is TGCGCCAGCAGCTTGGGTCAGCCATATGGCTACACCTTC. Its protein is CASSLGQPYGYTF.

The V and J genes are TRBV7-9 and TRBJ1-3, with D possibly being TRBD1 (5 bases). This CDR3 is built from 12 residues. Trimming took off 3 bases at V and 7 bases at J, with 7 bases between the two ends. Germline loops: CDR1 SEHNR, CDR2 FQNEAQ (reference sequence). The CDR3 protein is CASSFAGNTIYF. Here the CDR3 DNA reads TGTGCCAGCAGCTTCGCAGGGAACACCATATATTTT.

The rearrangement joins TRBV29-1 to TRBJ2-7; the match to TRBD2 covers 10 bases. V shed 4 bases, J shed 12 bases, and the junction held 18 bases outside the gene matches. CDR3 length: 15 residues. Germline V gives CDR1 SQVTM, CDR2 ANQGSEA. CDR3 nucleotides: TGCAGCGTTGGAGGCGTAGAAAATAGCGGGAGGAGTCGGTACTTC. It yields the protein CSVGGVENSGRSRYF.

The chain combines TRBV6-5 with TRBJ2-3, with a possible D match to TRBD2 (6 bases). V lost 6 bases, J lost 0 bases, and 13 bases lay in between. Germline V gene sequence: CDR1 MNHEY, CDR2 SVGAGI. There are 15 residues in the CDR3. For the CDR3, the DNA is TGTGCCAGCAGCCTACGGGGGTCGAGCACAGATACGCAGTATTTT. This encodes CASSLRGSSTDTQYF.

The V gene is TRBV25-1, the J gene TRBJ2-2; D remains unclear. The CDR3 spans 11 residues. Germline CDR1 and CDR2: MGHDK and SYGVNS. V lost 9 bases and J lost 6, with 8 bases in between. The CDR3 region is CASYEPGELFF. The CDR3 nucleotides read TGTGCCAGTTACGAACCCGGGGAGCTGTTTTTT.

The CDR3 region is CASIGQGATYEQYF. The CDR3 DNA reads TGTGCCAGCATAGGTCAGGGGGCGACCTACGAGCAGTACTTC. This chain uses TRBV2 with TRBJ2-7; 8 positions agree with TRBD1. Germline trimming cut 7 bases from V and 2 bases from J; bases unmatched to any gene: 7. The CDR3 extends over 14 amino acids. Germline V gene sequence: CDR1 SNHLY, CDR2 FYNNEI.